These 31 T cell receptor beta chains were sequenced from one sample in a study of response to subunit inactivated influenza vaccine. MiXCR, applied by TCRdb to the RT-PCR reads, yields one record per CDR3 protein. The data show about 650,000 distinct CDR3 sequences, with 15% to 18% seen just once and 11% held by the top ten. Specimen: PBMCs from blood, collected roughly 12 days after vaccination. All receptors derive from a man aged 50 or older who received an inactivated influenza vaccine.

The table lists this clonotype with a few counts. The CDR3 spells CASSFSGPMRGETQYF. Written as DNA, the CDR3 is TGTGCCAGCAGTTTCAGTGGGCCCATGCGGGGAGAGACCCAGTACTTC. The chain links TRBV12-3 or TRBV12-4 to TRBJ2-5; a possible D gene is TRBD2 (6 bases). V dropped 3 bases and J dropped 4 bases, with 18 bases sitting between them. The CDR3 contains 16 residues.

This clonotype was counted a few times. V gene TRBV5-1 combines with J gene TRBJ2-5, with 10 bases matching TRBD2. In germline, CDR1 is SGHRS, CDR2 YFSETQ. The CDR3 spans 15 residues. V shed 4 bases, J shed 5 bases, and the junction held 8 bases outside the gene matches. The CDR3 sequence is CASSPPGLAYETQYF. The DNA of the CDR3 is TGCGCCAGCAGCCCTCCGGGACTAGCGTATGAGACCCAGTACTTC.

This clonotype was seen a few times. This CDR3 reads CALGDGRGSYNEQFF. The CDR3 DNA is TGTGCCCTAGGTGACGGGAGAGGGTCCTACAATGAGCAGTTCTTC. The chain recombines TRBV7-2 with TRBJ2-1; TRBD2 might be the D (6 bases). V lost 11 bases, J lost 1 base, and 18 bases lay in between. CDR1 and CDR2 from the germline V gene are SGHTA and FQGNSA. The CDR3 extends over 15 amino acids.

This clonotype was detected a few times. Here the CDR3 DNA reads TGTGCCAGCAGTTTAGAGCCCCCAGGGGAGACCCAGTACTTC. It codes for CASSLEPPGETQYF. The rearrangement uses TRBV12-3 or TRBV12-4 and TRBJ2-5; possibly TRBD1 for D (5 bases). The CDR3 totals 14 residues. Trimming cost V 1 base and J 5 bases, with 11 bases left between them.

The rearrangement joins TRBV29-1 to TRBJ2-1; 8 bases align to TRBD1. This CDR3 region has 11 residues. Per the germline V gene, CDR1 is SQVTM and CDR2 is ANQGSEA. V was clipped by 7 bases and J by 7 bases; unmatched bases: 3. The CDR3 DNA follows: TGCAGCGGATGGACAGGGAATGAGCAGTTCTTC. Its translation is CSGWTGNEQFF.

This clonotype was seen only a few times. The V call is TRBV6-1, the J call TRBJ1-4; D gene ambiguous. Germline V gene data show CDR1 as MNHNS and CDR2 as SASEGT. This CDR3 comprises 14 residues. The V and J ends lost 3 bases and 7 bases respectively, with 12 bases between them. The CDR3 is CASSETIGSEKLFF. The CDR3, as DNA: TGTGCCAGCAGTGAGACGATTGGTAGTGAAAAACTGTTTTTT.

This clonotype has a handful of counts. CDR3: CASSPSQRNTEAFF. For the CDR3, the DNA is TGTGCCAGCAGCCCCAGTCAGCGGAACACTGAAGCTTTCTTT. The J gene is TRBJ1-1, the V gene TRBV9; D remains unclear. This CDR3 comprises 14 residues. The V gene's germline CDR1 is SGDLS and CDR2 YYNGEE. V was pared by 4 bases and J by 1 base, with 11 bases between.

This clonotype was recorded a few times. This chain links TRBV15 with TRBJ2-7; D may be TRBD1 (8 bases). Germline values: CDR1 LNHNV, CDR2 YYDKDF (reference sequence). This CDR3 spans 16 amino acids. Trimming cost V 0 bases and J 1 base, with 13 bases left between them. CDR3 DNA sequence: TGTGCCACCAGCAGAGATGTACAGGGGGGGTCCTACGAGCAGTACTTC. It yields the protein CATSRDVQGGSYEQYF.

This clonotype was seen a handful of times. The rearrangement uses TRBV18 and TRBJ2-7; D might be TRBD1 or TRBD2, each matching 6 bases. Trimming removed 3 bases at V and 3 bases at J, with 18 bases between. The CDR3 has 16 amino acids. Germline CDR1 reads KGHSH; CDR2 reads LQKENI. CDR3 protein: CASSPALRGAFYEQYF. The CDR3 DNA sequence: TGTGCCAGCTCACCCGCCCTAAGGGGGGCCTTCTACGAGCAGTACTTC.

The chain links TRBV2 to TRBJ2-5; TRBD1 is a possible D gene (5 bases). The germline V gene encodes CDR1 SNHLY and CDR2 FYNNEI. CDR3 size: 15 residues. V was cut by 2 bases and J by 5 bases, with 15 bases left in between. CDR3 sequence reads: CASSESKGSGETQYF. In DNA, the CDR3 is TGTGCCAGCAGTGAATCAAAGGGATCAGGGGAGACCCAGTACTTC.

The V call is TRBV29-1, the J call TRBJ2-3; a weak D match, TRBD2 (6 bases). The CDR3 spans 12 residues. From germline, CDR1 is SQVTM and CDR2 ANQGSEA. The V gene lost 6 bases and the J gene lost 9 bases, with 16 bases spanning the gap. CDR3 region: CSVGGWKSTQYF. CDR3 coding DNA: TGCAGCGTCGGAGGGTGGAAATCGACGCAGTATTTT.

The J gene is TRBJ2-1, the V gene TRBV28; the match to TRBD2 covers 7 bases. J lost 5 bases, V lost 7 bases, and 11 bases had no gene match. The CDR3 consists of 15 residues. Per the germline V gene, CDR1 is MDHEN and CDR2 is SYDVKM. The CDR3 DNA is TGTGCCAGCACACTAGTGGGGGGGTTTCACAATGAGCAGTTCTTC. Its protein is CASTLVGGFHNEQFF.

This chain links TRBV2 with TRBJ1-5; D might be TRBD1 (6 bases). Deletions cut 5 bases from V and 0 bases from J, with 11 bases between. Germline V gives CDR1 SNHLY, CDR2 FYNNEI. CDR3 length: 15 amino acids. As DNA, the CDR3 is TGTGCCAGCAGTCGGACAGATTATAGCAATCAGCCCCAGCATTTT. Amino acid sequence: CASSRTDYSNQPQHF.

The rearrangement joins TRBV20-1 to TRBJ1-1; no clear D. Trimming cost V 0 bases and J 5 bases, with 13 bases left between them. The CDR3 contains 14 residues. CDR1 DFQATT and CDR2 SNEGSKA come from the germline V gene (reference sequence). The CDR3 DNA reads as TGCAGTGCTAGAGAGGTTAAAGGGTGGACTGAAGCTTTCTTT. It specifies CSAREVKGWTEAFF.

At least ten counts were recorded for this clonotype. This chain's CDR3 is CASSGRGTQYF. Written as DNA, the CDR3 is TGTGCCAGCAGCGGACGTGGGACCCAGTACTTC. This chain joins TRBV11-2 and TRBJ2-5; the D is unclear. Trimming left V 5 bases short and J 7 bases short, with 8 bases between. Germline loops: CDR1 SGHAT, CDR2 FQNNGV. The CDR3 contains 11 residues.

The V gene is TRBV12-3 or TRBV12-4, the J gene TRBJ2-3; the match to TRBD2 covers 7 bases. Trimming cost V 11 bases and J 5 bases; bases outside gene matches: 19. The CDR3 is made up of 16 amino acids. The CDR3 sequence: CAGAKWEGRVEDTQYF. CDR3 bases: TGTGCCGGCGCGAAATGGGAGGGCAGGGTGGAAGATACGCAGTATTTT.

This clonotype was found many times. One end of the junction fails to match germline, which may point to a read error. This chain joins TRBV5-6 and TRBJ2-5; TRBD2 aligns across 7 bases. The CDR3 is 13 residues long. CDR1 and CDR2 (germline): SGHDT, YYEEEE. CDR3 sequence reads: CASSPGTKESQYF. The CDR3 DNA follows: TGTGCCAGCAGTCCCGGGACTAAAGAGAGCCAGTACTTC. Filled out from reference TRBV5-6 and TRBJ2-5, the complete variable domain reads DAGVTQSPTHLIKTRGQQVTLRCSPKSGHDTVSWYQQALGQGPQFIFQYYEEEERQRGNFPDRFSGHQFPNYSSELNVNALLLGDSALYLCASSPGTKESQYFGPGTRLLVL.

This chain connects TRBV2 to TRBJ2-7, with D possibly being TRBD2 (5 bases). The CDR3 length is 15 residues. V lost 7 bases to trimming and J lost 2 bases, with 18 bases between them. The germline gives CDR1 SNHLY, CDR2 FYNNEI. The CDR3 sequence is CASNRDPGYAYEQYF. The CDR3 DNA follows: TGTGCCAGCAACCGCGACCCGGGGTACGCCTACGAGCAGTACTTC.

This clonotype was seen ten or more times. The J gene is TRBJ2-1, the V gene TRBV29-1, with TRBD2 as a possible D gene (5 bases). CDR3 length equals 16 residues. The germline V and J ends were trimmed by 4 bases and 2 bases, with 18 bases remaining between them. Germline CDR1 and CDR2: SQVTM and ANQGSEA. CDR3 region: CSVGGYSGVAYNEQFF. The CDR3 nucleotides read TGCAGCGTTGGCGGATACTCCGGGGTGGCCTACAATGAGCAGTTCTTC.

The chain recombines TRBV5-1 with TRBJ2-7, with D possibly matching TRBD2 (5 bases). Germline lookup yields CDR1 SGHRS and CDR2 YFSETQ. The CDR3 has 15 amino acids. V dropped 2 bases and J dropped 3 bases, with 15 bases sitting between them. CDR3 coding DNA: TGCGCCAGCAGCTTAGTCGGAGCGGCGCACTACGAGCAGTACTTC. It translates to CASSLVGAAHYEQYF.

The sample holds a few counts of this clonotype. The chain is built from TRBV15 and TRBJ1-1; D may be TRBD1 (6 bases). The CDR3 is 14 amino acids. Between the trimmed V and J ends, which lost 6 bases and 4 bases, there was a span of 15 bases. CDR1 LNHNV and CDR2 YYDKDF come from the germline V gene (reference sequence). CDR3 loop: CATSPQGGGTEAFF. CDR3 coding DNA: TGTGCCACCAGTCCACAGGGAGGAGGCACTGAAGCTTTCTTT.

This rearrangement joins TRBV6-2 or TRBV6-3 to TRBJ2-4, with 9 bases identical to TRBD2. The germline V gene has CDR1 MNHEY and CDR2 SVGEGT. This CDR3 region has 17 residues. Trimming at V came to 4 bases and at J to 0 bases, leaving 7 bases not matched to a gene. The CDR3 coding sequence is TGTGCCAGCAGTTCCCGGACTAGCGAATTAGCCAAAAACATTCAGTACTTC. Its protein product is CASSSRTSELAKNIQYF.

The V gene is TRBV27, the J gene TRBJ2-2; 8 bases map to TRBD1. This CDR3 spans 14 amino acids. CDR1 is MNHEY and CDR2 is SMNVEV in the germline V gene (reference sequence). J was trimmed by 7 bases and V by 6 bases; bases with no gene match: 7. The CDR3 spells CASRRTGGNGELFF. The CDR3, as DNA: TGTGCCAGCAGACGCACAGGGGGTAACGGGGAGCTGTTTTTT.

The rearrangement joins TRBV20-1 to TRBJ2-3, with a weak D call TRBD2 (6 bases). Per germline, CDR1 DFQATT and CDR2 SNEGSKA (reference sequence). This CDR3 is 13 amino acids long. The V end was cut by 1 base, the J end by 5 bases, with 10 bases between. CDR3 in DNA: TGCAGTGCTAGAGTCGCGACTAGAGATACGCAGTATTTT. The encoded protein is CSARVATRDTQYF.

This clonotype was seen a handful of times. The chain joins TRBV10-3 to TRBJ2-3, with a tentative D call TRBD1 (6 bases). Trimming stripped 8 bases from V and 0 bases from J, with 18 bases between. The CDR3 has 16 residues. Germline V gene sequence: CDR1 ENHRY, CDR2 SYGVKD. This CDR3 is CAIRRGQSLSTDTQYF. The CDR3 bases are TGTGCCATCCGCAGGGGCCAATCCCTAAGCACAGATACGCAGTATTTT.

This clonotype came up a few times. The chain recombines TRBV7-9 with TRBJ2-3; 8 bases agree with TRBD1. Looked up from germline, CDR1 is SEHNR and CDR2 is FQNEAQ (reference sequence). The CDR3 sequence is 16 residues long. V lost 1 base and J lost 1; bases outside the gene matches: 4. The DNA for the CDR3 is TGTGCCAGCAGCTTAGTTGGGACAGGAGGCACAGATACGCAGTATTTT. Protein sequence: CASSLVGTGGTDTQYF. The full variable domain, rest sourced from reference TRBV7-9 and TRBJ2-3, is DTGVSQNPRHKITKRGQNVTFRCDPISEHNRLYWYRQTLGQGPEFLTYFQNEAQLEKSRLLSDRFSAERPKGSFSTLEIQRTEQGDSAMYLCASSLVGTGGTDTQYFGPGTRLTVL.

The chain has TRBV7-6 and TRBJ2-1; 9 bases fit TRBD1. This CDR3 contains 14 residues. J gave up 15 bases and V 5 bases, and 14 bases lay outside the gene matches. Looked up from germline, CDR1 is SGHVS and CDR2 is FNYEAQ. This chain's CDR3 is CASSHDSNRGRRFF. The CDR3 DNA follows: TGTGCCAGCAGCCACGATTCCAACAGGGGGCGTAGGTTCTTC. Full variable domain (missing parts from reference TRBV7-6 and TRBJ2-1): GAGVSQSPRYKVTKRGQDVALRCDPISGHVSLYWYRQALGQGPEFLTYFNYEAQQDKSGLPNDRFSAERPEGSISTLTIQRTEQRDSAMYRCASSHDSNRGRRFFGPGTRLTVL.

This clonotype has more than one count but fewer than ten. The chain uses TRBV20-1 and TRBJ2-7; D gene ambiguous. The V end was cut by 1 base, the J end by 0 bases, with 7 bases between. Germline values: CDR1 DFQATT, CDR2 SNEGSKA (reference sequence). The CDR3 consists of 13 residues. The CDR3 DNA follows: TGCAGTGCTAGAGTGGGGTTCTCCTACGAGCAGTACTTC. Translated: CSARVGFSYEQYF.

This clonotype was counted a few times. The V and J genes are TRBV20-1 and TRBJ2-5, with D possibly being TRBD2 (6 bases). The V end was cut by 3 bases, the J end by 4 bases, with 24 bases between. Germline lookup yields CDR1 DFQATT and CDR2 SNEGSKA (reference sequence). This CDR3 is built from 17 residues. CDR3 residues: CSASGREEIFRGETQYF. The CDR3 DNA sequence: TGCAGTGCTAGCGGGAGAGAGGAGATTTTTCGGGGAGAGACCCAGTACTTC.

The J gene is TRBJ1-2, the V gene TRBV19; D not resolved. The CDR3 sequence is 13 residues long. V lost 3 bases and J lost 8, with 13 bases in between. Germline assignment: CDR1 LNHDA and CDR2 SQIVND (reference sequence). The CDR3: CASSIATAPGYTF. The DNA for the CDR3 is TGTGCCAGTAGTATCGCGACGGCCCCAGGCTACACCTTC. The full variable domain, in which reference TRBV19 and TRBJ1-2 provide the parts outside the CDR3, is DGGITQSPKYLFRKEGQNVTLSCEQNLNHDAMYWYRQDPGQGLRLIYYSQIVNDFQKGDIAEGYSVSREKKESFPLTVTSAQKNPTAFYLCASSIATAPGYTFGSGTRLTVV.

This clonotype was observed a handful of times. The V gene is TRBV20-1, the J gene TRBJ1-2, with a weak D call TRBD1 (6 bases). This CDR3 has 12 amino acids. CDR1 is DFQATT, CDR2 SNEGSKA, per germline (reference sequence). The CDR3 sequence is CTFRDTDYGYTF. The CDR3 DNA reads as TGCACATTCCGGGACACTGACTATGGCTACACCTTC.